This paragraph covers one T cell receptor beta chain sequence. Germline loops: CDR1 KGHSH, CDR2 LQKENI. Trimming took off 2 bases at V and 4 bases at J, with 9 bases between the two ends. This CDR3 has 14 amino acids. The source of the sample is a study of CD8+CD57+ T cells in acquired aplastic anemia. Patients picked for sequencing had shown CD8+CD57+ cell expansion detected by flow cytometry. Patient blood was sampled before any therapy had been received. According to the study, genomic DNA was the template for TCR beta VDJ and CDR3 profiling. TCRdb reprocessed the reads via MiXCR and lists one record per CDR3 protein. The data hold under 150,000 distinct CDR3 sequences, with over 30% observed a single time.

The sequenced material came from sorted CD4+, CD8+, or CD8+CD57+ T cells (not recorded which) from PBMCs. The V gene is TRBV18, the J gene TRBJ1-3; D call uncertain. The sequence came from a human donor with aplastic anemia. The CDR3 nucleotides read TGTGCCAGCTCACCAACGGGGAAAGGAAACACCATATATTTT. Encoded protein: CASSPTGKGNTIYF. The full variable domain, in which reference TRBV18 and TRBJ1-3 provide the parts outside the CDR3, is NAGVMQNPRHLVRRRGQEARLRCSPMKGHSHVYWYRQLPEEGLKFMVYLQKENIIDESGMPKERFSAEFPKEGPSILRIQQVVRGDSAAYFCASSPTGKGNTIYFGEGSWLTVV.